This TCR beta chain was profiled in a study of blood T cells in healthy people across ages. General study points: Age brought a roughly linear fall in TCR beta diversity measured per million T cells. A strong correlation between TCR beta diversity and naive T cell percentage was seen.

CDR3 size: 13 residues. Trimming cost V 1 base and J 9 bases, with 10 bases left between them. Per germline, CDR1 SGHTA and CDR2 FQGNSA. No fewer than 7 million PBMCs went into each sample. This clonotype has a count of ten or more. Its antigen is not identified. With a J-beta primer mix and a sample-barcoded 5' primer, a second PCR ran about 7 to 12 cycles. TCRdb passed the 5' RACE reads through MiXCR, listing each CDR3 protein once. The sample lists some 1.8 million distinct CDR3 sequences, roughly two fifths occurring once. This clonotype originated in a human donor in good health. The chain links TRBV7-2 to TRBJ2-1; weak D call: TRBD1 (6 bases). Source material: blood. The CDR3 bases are TGTGCCAGCAGCTTAGAGTTAGGGGGTGAGCAGTTCTTC. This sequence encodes CASSLELGGEQFF.